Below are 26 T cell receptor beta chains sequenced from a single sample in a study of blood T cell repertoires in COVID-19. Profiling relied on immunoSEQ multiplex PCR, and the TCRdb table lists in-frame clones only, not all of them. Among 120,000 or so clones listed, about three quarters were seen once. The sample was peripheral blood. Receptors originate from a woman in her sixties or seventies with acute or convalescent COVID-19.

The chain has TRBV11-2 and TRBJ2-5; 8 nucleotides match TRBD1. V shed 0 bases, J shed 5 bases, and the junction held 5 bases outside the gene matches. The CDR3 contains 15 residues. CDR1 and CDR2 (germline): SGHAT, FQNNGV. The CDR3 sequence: CASSLDNRGWETQYF. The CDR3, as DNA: TGTGCCAGCAGCTTAGATAACAGGGGGTGGGAGACCCAGTACTTC.

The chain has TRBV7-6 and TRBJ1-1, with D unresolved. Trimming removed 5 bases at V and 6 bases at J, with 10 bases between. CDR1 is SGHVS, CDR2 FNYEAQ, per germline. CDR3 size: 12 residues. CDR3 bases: TGTGCCAGCAGCGGCGACGGGGCTGAAGCTTTCTTT. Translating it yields CASSGDGAEAFF. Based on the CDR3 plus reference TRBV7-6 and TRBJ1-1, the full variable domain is GAGVSQSPRYKVTKRGQDVALRCDPISGHVSLYWYRQALGQGPEFLTYFNYEAQQDKSGLPNDRFSAERPEGSISTLTIQRTEQRDSAMYRCASSGDGAEAFFGQGTRLTVV.

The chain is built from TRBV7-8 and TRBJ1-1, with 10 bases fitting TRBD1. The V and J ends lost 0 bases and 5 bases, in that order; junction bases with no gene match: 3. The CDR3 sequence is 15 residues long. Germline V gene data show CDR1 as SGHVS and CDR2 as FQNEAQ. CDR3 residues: CASSLAMGQGTEAFF. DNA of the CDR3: TGTGCCAGCAGCTTAGCCATGGGACAGGGGACTGAAGCTTTCTTT.

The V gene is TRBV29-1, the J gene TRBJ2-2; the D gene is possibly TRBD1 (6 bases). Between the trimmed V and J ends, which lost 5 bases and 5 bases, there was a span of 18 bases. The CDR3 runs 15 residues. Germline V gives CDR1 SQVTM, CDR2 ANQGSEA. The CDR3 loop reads CSVKTRGLGTGELFF. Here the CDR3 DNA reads TGCAGCGTTAAGACCAGGGGCTTGGGGACCGGGGAGCTGTTTTTT.

The CDR3 is CATSRGGEQYF. The DNA of the CDR3 is TGTGCCACCTCGAGGGGGGGCGAGCAGTACTTC. V and J are TRBV12-3 or TRBV12-4 and TRBJ2-7; perhaps TRBD2 as D (7 bases). The germline V and J ends were trimmed by 10 bases and 6 bases, with 13 bases remaining between them. The CDR3 has 11 residues.

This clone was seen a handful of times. The CDR3 DNA is TGTGCCAGCGTCCCGGGACAGGGGGCTCACTATGGCTACACCTTC. It yields the protein CASVPGQGAHYGYTF. J is TRBJ1-2 and V is TRBV6-5; TRBD1 matches at 12 bases. V shed 8 bases, J shed 3 bases, and the junction held 7 bases outside the gene matches. CDR3 size: 15 residues. Per germline, CDR1 MNHEY and CDR2 SVGAGI.

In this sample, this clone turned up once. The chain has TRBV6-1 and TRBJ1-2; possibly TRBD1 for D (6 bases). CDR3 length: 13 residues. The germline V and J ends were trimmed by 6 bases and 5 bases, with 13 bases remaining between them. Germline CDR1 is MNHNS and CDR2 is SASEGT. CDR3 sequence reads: CASRQGGWYGYTF. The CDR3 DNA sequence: TGTGCCAGCAGACAGGGTGGCTGGTATGGCTACACCTTC.

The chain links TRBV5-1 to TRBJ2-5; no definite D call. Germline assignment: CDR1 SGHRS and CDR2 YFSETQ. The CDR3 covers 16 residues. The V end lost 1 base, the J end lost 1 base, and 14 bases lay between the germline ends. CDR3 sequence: CASSLSVGAGQETQYF. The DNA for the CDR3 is TGCGCCAGCAGCTTGTCTGTGGGCGCCGGCCAAGAGACCCAGTACTTC.

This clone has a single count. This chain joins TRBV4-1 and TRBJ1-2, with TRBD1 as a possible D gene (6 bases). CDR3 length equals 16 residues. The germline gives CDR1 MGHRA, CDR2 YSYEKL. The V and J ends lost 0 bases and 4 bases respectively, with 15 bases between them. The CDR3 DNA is TGCGCCAGCAGCCAAGACTGGACAGTTGGAGCCTATGGCTACACCTTC. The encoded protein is CASSQDWTVGAYGYTF.

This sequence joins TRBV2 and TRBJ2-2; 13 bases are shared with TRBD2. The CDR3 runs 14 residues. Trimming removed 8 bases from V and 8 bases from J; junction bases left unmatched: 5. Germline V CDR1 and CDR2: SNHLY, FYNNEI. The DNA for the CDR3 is TGTGCCAGCGACGGGACTAGCGGGATAGGGGAGCTGTTTTTT. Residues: CASDGTSGIGELFF.

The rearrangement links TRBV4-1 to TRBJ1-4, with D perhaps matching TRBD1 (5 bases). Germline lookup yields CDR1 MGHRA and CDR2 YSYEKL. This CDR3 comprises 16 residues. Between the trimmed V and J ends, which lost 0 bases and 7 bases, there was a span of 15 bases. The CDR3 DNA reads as TGCGCCAGCAGCCAAGATCGACCGGGGGTGGGTGAAAAACTGTTTTTT. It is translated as CASSQDRPGVGEKLFF.

The CDR3 protein is CASSLPRSYGYTF. CDR3 sequence (DNA): TGTGCCAGCTCTCTCCCCCGGTCCTATGGCTACACCTTC. This chain joins TRBV5-6 and TRBJ1-2, with D unclear. Germline V CDR1 and CDR2: SGHDT, YYEEEE. The CDR3 consists of 13 residues. Trimming took 7 bases from V and 4 from J, leaving 14 bases between them.

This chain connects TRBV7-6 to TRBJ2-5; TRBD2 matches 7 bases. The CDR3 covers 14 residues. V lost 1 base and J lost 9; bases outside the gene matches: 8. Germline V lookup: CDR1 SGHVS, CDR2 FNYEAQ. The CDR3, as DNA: TGTGCCAGCAGCTTAGTTAGCGGGCCCGCGGCCCAGTACTTC. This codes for CASSLVSGPAAQYF.

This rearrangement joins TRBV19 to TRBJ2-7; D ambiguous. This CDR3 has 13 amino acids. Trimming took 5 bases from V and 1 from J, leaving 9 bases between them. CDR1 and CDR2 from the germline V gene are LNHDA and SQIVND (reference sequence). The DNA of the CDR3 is TGTGCCAGTAGTCCCCTGAGGTCCTACGAGCAGTACTTC. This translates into CASSPLRSYEQYF. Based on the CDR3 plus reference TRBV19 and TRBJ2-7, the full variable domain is DGGITQSPKYLFRKEGQNVTLSCEQNLNHDAMYWYRQDPGQGLRLIYYSQIVNDFQKGDIAEGYSVSREKKESFPLTVTSAQKNPTAFYLCASSPLRSYEQYFGPGTRLTVT.

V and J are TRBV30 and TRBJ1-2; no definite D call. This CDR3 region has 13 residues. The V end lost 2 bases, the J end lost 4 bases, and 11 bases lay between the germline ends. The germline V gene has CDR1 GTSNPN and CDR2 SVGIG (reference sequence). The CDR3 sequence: CAWSREGFYGYTF. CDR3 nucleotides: TGTGCCTGGAGTCGGGAGGGTTTCTATGGCTACACCTTC.

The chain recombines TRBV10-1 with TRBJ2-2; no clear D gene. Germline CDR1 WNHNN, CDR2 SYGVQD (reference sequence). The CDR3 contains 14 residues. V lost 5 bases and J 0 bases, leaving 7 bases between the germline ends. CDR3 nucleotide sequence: TGCGCCAGCAGTTCGCAGACGAACACCGGGGAGCTGTTTTTT. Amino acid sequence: CASSSQTNTGELFF.

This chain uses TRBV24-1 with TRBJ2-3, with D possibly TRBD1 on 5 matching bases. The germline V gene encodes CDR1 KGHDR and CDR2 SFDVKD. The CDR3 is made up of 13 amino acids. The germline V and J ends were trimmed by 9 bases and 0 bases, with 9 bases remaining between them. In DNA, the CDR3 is TGTGCCACCGGGGCTAGAAGCACAGATACGCAGTATTTT. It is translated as CATGARSTDTQYF.

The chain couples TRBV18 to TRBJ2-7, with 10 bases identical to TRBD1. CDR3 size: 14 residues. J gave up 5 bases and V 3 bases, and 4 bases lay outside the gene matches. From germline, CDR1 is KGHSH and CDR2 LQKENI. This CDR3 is CASSPGQGKNEQYF. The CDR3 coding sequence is TGTGCCAGCTCACCGGGACAGGGGAAAAACGAGCAGTACTTC.

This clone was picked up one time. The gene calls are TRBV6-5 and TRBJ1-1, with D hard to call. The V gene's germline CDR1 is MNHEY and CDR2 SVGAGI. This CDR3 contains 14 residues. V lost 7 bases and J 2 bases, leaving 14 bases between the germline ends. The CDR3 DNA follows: TGTGCCAGCACCTTCCGGCGGGGAAACACTGAAGCTTTCTTT. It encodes CASTFRRGNTEAFF.

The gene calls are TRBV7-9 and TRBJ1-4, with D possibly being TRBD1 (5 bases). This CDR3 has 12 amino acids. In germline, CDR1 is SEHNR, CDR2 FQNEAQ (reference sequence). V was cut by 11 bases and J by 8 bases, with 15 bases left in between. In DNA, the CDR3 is TGTGCCGGAAAAAAGGAGGGGGAAAAACTGTTTTTT. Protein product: CAGKKEGEKLFF. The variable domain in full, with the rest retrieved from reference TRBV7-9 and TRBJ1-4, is DTGVSQNPRHKITKRGQNVTFRCDPISEHNRLYWYRQTLGQGPEFLTYFQNEAQLEKSRLLSDRFSAERPKGSFSTLEIQRTEQGDSAMYLCAGKKEGEKLFFGSGTQLSVL.

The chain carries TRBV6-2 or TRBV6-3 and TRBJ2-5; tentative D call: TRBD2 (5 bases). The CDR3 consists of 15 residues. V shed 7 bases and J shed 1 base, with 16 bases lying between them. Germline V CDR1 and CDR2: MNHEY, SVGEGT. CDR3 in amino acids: CASNPVRGSQETQYF. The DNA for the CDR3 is TGTGCCAGCAACCCAGTCCGAGGGAGCCAAGAGACCCAGTACTTC.

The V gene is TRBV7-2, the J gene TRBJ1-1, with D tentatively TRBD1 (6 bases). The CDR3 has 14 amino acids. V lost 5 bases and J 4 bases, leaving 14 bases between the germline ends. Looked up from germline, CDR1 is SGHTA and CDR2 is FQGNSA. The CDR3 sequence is CASSPDRRSTEAFF. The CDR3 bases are TGTGCCAGCAGCCCGGACAGACGAAGCACTGAAGCTTTCTTT.

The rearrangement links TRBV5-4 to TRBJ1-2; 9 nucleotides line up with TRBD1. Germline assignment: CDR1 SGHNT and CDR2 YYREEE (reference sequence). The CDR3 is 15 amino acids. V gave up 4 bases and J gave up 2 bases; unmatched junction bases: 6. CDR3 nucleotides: TGTGCCAGCAGCGTGGACAGGGGCGGAAACTATGGCTACACCTTC. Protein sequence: CASSVDRGGNYGYTF.

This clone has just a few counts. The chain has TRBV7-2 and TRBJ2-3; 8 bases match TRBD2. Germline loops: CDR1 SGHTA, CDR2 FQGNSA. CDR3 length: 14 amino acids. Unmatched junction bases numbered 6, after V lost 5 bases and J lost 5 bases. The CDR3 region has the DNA TGTGCCAGCAGCAGGACTAGCTCGGGAGATACGCAGTATTTT. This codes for CASSRTSSGDTQYF.

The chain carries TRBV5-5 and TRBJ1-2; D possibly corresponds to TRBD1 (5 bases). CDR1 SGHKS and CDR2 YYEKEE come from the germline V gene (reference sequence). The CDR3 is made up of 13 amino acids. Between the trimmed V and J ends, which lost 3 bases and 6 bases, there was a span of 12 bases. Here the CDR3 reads CASSSGFSNGYTF. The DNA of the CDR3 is TGTGCCAGCAGCTCAGGGTTCTCGAATGGCTACACCTTC.

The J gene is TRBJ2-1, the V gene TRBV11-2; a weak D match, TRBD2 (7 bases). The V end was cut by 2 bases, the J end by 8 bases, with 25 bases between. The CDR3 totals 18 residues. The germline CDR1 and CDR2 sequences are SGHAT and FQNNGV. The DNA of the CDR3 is TGTGCCAGCAGCTTATATGGGGCGGGGGCGTACGGTTGGCATGAGCAGTTCTTC. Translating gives CASSLYGAGAYGWHEQFF. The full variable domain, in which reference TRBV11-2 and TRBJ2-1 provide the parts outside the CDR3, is EAGVAQSPRYKIIEKRQSVAFWCNPISGHATLYWYQQILGQGPKLLIQFQNNGVVDDSQLPKDRFSAERLKGVDSTLKIQPAKLEDSAVYLCASSLYGAGAYGWHEQFFGPGTRLTVL.